A selection of T cell receptor beta chains follows, all from one sample in a study of blood T cell repertoires in COVID-19. The data were produced by immunoSEQ multiplex PCR, yet TCRdb's version contains in-frame clones alone and is incomplete. The table lists 150,000 to 200,000 clones, about four fifths of them singletons. What was sequenced was peripheral blood. Source of these receptors: a woman aged 70-85 years who had recovered from COVID-19. Both conserved end residues are part of each CDR3. Each record gives: D gene, V gene, clone size, J gene, CDR3 protein, CDR3 DNA. The D gene is left open where the match is weak. The size field is filled for only some rows; it gives once, few, many or a size class.

D: NA
V: TRBV7-2
size: NA
J: TRBJ2-5
CDR3: CASSLLRETQYF
DNA: TGTGCCAGCAGCTTATTGAGGGAGACCCAGTACTTC

D: TRBD2
V: TRBV27
size: NA
J: TRBJ2-1
CDR3: CASSPFSGRLHNEQFF
DNA: TGTGCCAGCAGTCCGTTTAGCGGGAGACTACACAATGAGCAGTTCTTC

D: NA
V: TRBV3-1/TRBV3-2
size: NA
J: TRBJ1-1
CDR3: CASSPRRATEAFF
DNA: TGTGCCAGCAGCCCGAGGAGGGCCACTGAAGCTTTCTTT

D: NA
V: TRBV6-6
size: NA
J: TRBJ1-1
CDR3: CASSYPGGATEAFF
DNA: TGTGCCAGCAGTTACCCGGGGGGGGCAACTGAAGCTTTCTTT

D: NA
V: TRBV6-5
size: once
J: TRBJ1-4
CDR3: CASSQQGSLLELFF
DNA: TGTGCCAGCAGCCAACAGGGCTCCCTTTTGGAACTGTTTTTT

D: TRBD2
V: TRBV25-1
size: NA
J: TRBJ2-1
CDR3: CASSDLRGGPYNEQFF
DNA: TGTGCCAGCAGTGACCTCCGGGGGGGGCCCTACAATGAGCAGTTCTTC

D: TRBD1
V: TRBV7-8
size: NA
J: TRBJ1-3
CDR3: CASSPRDRGSGNTIYF
DNA: TGTGCCAGCAGCCCCCGGGACAGGGGTAGTGGAAACACCATATATTTT

D: TRBD1
V: TRBV5-5
size: NA
J: TRBJ2-1
CDR3: CASSFAGTVDEQFF
DNA: TGTGCCAGCAGCTTTGCCGGGACAGTAGATGAGCAGTTCTTC

D: NA
V: TRBV18
size: NA
J: TRBJ1-5
CDR3: CASSPSGAGVGDQPQHF
DNA: TGTGCCAGCTCCCCCAGTGGGGCAGGGGTTGGGGATCAGCCCCAGCATTTT

D: NA
V: TRBV7-3
size: NA
J: TRBJ1-2
CDR3: CASSPGPRDGYTF
DNA: TGTGCCAGCAGCCCAGGGCCCCGGGATGGCTACACCTTC

D: TRBD1
V: TRBV7-2
size: NA
J: TRBJ1-5
CDR3: CASTPDRAGQPQHF
DNA: TGTGCCAGCACCCCCGACAGGGCGGGGCAGCCCCAGCATTTT

D: TRBD1
V: TRBV18
size: NA
J: TRBJ1-5
CDR3: CASSPGTGPNQPQHF
DNA: TGTGCCAGCTCACCGGGGACAGGCCCCAATCAGCCCCAGCATTTT

D: NA
V: TRBV20-1
size: NA
J: TRBJ1-2
CDR3: CSARSTGGYTF
DNA: TGCAGTGCCCGGTCAACCGGTGGCTACACCTTC

D: TRBD1
V: TRBV7-9
size: NA
J: TRBJ2-3
CDR3: CASSSTGGGTDTQYF
DNA: TGTGCCAGCAGCTCCACAGGGGGCGGCACAGATACGCAGTATTTT

D: NA
V: TRBV3-1/TRBV3-2
size: NA
J: TRBJ2-7
CDR3: CASSPPGWWQYF
DNA: TGTGCCAGCAGCCCCCCGGGGTGGTGGCAGTACTTC

D: TRBD1
V: TRBV6-5
size: few
J: TRBJ1-4
CDR3: CASMEGAVMFF
DNA: TGTGCCAGCATGGAGGGGGCTGTGATGTTTTTT

D: NA
V: TRBV28
size: few
J: TRBJ2-7
CDR3: CASRLADSYEQYF
DNA: TGTGCCAGCAGACTGGCCGACAGCTACGAGCAGTACTTC

D: NA
V: TRBV10-3
size: few
J: TRBJ2-7
CDR3: CAIRKQPRTYEQYF
DNA: TGTGCCATCAGAAAACAACCTAGAACCTACGAGCAGTACTTC

D: TRBD1
V: TRBV25-1
size: NA
J: TRBJ1-1
CDR3: CASSPGVGRGRTTEAFF
DNA: TGTGCCAGCAGCCCGGGGGTGGGCAGGGGGCGAACCACTGAAGCTTTCTTT

D: NA
V: TRBV10-3
size: NA
J: TRBJ2-7
CDR3: CAISEGLGPNAGEQYF
DNA: TGTGCCATCAGTGAAGGTCTCGGACCTAATGCGGGCGAGCAGTACTTC

D: TRBD2
V: TRBV5-6
size: NA
J: TRBJ2-7
CDR3: CASSWRRSAGSYEQYF
DNA: TGTGCCAGCAGCTGGAGGAGGTCAGCGGGGAGTTACGAGCAGTACTTC

D: TRBD2
V: TRBV7-9
size: NA
J: TRBJ2-1
CDR3: CASSHAGLAAYNEQFF
DNA: TGTGCCAGCAGCCACGCGGGGCTAGCGGCTTACAATGAGCAGTTCTTC

D: NA
V: TRBV18
size: NA
J: TRBJ2-3
CDR3: CASSPAASTDTQYF
DNA: TGTGCCAGCTCACCCGCCGCGAGCACAGATACGCAGTATTTT

D: NA
V: TRBV5-1
size: NA
J: TRBJ2-5
CDR3: CASSSGQFYQETQYF
DNA: TGCGCCAGCAGCTCCGGACAGTTTTACCAAGAGACCCAGTACTTC

D: NA
V: TRBV21-1
size: NA
J: TRBJ1-2
CDR3: CASSLGRNYGYTF
DNA: TGTGCCAGCAGCTTGGGCAGAAACTATGGCTACACCTTC

D: NA
V: TRBV30
size: NA
J: TRBJ1-2
CDR3: CAWPRDGGAGNYGYTF
DNA: TGTGCCTGGCCGCGTGACGGGGGGGCGGGGAACTATGGCTACACCTTC

D: TRBD1
V: TRBV5-1
size: NA
J: TRBJ1-5
CDR3: CASREGGYSNQPQHF
DNA: TGCGCCAGCAGGGAAGGGGGCTATAGCAATCAGCCCCAGCATTTT

D: NA
V: TRBV7-3
size: NA
J: TRBJ2-7
CDR3: CASSLTGGGTPYEQYF
DNA: TGTGCCAGCAGCTTAACAGGGGGCGGGACACCCTACGAGCAGTACTTC

D: NA
V: TRBV6-2/TRBV6-3
size: NA
J: TRBJ2-7
CDR3: CASSYGPYSYEQYF
DNA: TGTGCCAGCAGTTATGGGCCTTACTCCTACGAGCAGTACTTC

D: TRBD1
V: TRBV5-1
size: NA
J: TRBJ1-2
CDR3: CASSPDTGGAYGYTF
DNA: TGCGCCAGCAGCCCCGACACAGGGGGCGCGTATGGCTACACCTTC

D: NA
V: TRBV18
size: NA
J: TRBJ2-1
CDR3: CASSPRTVYNEQFF
DNA: TGTGCCAGCTCACCGAGGACAGTATACAATGAGCAGTTCTTC

D: NA
V: TRBV28
size: NA
J: TRBJ1-3
CDR3: CASTGGFGGNTIYF
DNA: TGTGCCAGCACGGGAGGGTTCGGCGGAAACACCATATATTTT

D: NA
V: TRBV28
size: once
J: TRBJ1-2
CDR3: CASSLQNYGYTF
DNA: TGTGCCAGCAGCCTCCAGAACTATGGCTACACCTTC

D: TRBD2
V: TRBV7-6
size: once
J: TRBJ2-2
CDR3: CASSSGKRDGVGELFF
DNA: TGTGCCAGCAGCTCAGGGAAGCGGGACGGGGTCGGGGAGCTGTTTTTT

D: NA
V: TRBV19
size: few
J: TRBJ1-5
CDR3: CATHPGRGWPQHF
DNA: TGTGCCACCCACCCGGGTCGGGGGTGGCCCCAGCATTTT

D: TRBD2
V: TRBV7-2
size: NA
J: TRBJ2-1
CDR3: CASSPRTSGNEQFF
DNA: TGTGCCAGCAGCCCCCGGACTAGCGGGAATGAGCAGTTCTTC

D: TRBD1
V: TRBV5-8
size: NA
J: TRBJ2-3
CDR3: CARTGESTDTQYF
DNA: TGTGCCAGGACAGGGGAAAGCACAGATACGCAGTATTTT

D: NA
V: TRBV20-1
size: NA
J: TRBJ2-3
CDR3: CSASGGDTQYF
DNA: TGCAGTGCCAGCGGAGGAGATACGCAGTATTTT

D: TRBD1
V: TRBV15
size: NA
J: TRBJ1-4
CDR3: CATSPGGTGVEKLFF
DNA: TGTGCCACCAGCCCGGGGGGGACAGGGGTTGAAAAACTGTTTTTT

D: NA
V: TRBV30
size: NA
J: TRBJ2-5
CDR3: CAWSHRISGESQYF
DNA: TGTGCCTGGAGCCATAGAATTTCGGGGGAATCCCAGTACTTC

D: NA
V: TRBV10-3
size: once
J: TRBJ2-5
CDR3: CAISQYPQGLGETQYF
DNA: TGTGCCATCAGTCAATATCCACAGGGCTTGGGGGAGACCCAGTACTTC

D: NA
V: TRBV9
size: NA
J: TRBJ2-1
CDR3: CASSVGHGGSYNEQFF
DNA: TGTGCCAGCAGCGTAGGGCACGGGGGATCCTACAATGAGCAGTTCTTC

D: NA
V: TRBV7-9
size: NA
J: TRBJ1-5
CDR3: CASSSTDQPQHF
DNA: TGTGCCAGCAGCTCCACAGATCAGCCCCAGCATTTT

D: NA
V: TRBV19
size: NA
J: TRBJ2-3
CDR3: CASRPRGPTTDTQYF
DNA: TGTGCCAGTAGGCCCAGGGGACCGACCACAGATACGCAGTATTTT

D: NA
V: TRBV29-1
size: NA
J: TRBJ2-3
CDR3: CSVVGDTQYF
DNA: TGCAGCGTTGTCGGAGATACGCAGTATTTT

D: NA
V: TRBV7-2
size: once
J: TRBJ1-1
CDR3: CASSPQTGLNTEAFF
DNA: TGTGCCAGCAGCCCACAGACAGGTTTGAACACTGAAGCTTTCTTT

D: NA
V: TRBV19
size: NA
J: TRBJ1-5
CDR3: CASSRQGLGNQPQHF
DNA: TGTGCCAGTAGTAGGCAGGGGTTGGGCAATCAGCCCCAGCATTTT

D: TRBD1
V: TRBV5-1
size: NA
J: TRBJ1-5
CDR3: CASSLPGQGGLRNQPQHF
DNA: TGCGCCAGCAGCTTGCCCGGACAGGGTGGACTTCGGAATCAGCCCCAGCATTTT

D: NA
V: TRBV6-5
size: once
J: TRBJ2-1
CDR3: CASAREIYNEQFF
DNA: TGTGCCAGCGCGCGGGAAATCTACAATGAGCAGTTCTTC

D: NA
V: TRBV6-5
size: once
J: TRBJ1-1
CDR3: CASRPDTNTEAFF
DNA: TGTGCCAGCAGGCCGGACACCAACACTGAAGCTTTCTTT

D: TRBD1
V: TRBV19
size: NA
J: TRBJ1-1
CDR3: CASLRGPTEAFF
DNA: TGTGCCAGCCTAAGGGGGCCCACTGAAGCTTTCTTT

D: NA
V: TRBV9
size: NA
J: TRBJ2-7
CDR3: CASSEGQASSYEQYF
DNA: TGTGCCAGCAGCGAGGGGCAGGCGAGCTCCTACGAGCAGTACTTC

D: NA
V: TRBV7-6
size: NA
J: TRBJ1-4
CDR3: CASSLEPGFGEKLFF
DNA: TGTGCCAGCAGCTTAGAACCGGGGTTCGGAGAAAAACTGTTTTTT

D: TRBD1
V: TRBV7-3
size: NA
J: TRBJ2-3
CDR3: CASSQDRGTDTQYF
DNA: TGTGCCAGCAGCCAGGACAGGGGCACAGATACGCAGTATTTT

D: NA
V: TRBV6-4
size: NA
J: TRBJ2-6
CDR3: CATSSGANVLTF
DNA: TGTGCCACCTCCTCTGGGGCCAACGTCCTGACTTTC

D: NA
V: TRBV12-3/TRBV12-4
size: NA
J: TRBJ2-7
CDR3: CASRAGDYEQYF
DNA: TGTGCCAGCAGGGCCGGAGACTACGAGCAGTACTTC

D: NA
V: TRBV20-1
size: NA
J: TRBJ1-1
CDR3: CSARPGSEAFF
DNA: TGCAGTGCTAGACCGGGGTCTGAAGCTTTCTTT

D: NA
V: TRBV7-2
size: NA
J: TRBJ1-5
CDR3: CASSPTRGAQPQHF
DNA: TGTGCCAGCAGCCCCACGCGGGGGGCCCAGCCCCAGCATTTT

D: NA
V: TRBV2
size: NA
J: TRBJ2-7
CDR3: CASSEGAATTHLLGQYF
DNA: TGTGCCAGCAGTGAAGGGGCAGCGACTACCCACCTCTTAGGGCAGTACTTC

D: NA
V: TRBV18
size: few
J: TRBJ1-5
CDR3: CASSSQGPSNQPQHF
DNA: TGTGCCAGCTCATCGCAGGGGCCTAGCAATCAGCCCCAGCATTTT